The 14 T cell receptor beta chains presented below share a single source sample, sequenced in a study of regulatory dendritic cells for organ transplantation (dated by TCRdb to the late 2010s). Sorted T cell subsets were CFSE-labeled and co-cultured for under 6 days with allogeneic regulatory or mature dendritic cells at a 1:10 DC:T ratio. These receptors have no identified antigens. The library came from the immunoSEQ multiplex PCR assay. Held by TCRdb, this immuneACCESS table contains in-frame sequences only and omits some clones. Under half of the omission traces to an unresolved V gene where checked; the cause of the rest is unknown. The sample yields approximately 9,300 clones; roughly 65% were counted once. The ten largest clonotypes hold approximately 0.54% of the sample. Input material: naive CD4+ T cells from blood cultured with dendritic cells. In the paper's terms, the cell subset or site label means: CD45RA+ naive T cells. The source is a human donor in good health.

The chain combines TRBV11-3 with TRBJ2-1; TRBD2 matches 11 bases. V shed 2 bases and J 10 bases; nucleotides not matched to a gene: 7. CDR1 is SGHNT and CDR2 is YENEEA in the germline V gene. This CDR3 spans 15 amino acids. The CDR3 DNA reads TGTGCCAGCAGCTTAAAAACTAGCGGGGGCTCCGAGCAGTTCTTC. Translating it yields CASSLKTSGGSEQFF.

This chain joins TRBV2 and TRBJ2-3; 11 bases agree with TRBD2. Germline assignment: CDR1 SNHLY and CDR2 FYNNEI. The V segment lost 5 bases and the J segment 0 bases; nucleotides outside the gene matches: 4. The CDR3 runs 16 residues. In DNA form, the CDR3 reads TGTGCCAGCAGTTTGACTAGCGGGGACAGCACAGATACGCAGTATTTT. This sequence encodes CASSLTSGDSTDTQYF.

The CDR3: CASSLKGEAFF. CDR3 sequence (DNA): TGTGCCAGCAGCTTGAAGGGGGAAGCTTTCTTT. This chain uses TRBV7-9 with TRBJ1-1; tentatively, D is TRBD1 (5 bases). V gave up 3 bases and J gave up 8 bases, with 7 bases separating them. The CDR3 has 11 amino acids. Germline values: CDR1 SEHNR, CDR2 FQNEAQ (reference sequence).

The V gene is TRBV10-3, the J gene TRBJ2-1; tentative D call: TRBD1 (6 bases). In germline, CDR1 is ENHRY, CDR2 SYGVKD. The germline V and J ends were trimmed by 7 bases and 3 bases, with 13 bases remaining between them. The CDR3 covers 14 residues. The CDR3 spells CAIIRDIVYNEQFF. Here the CDR3 DNA reads TGTGCCATCATCCGGGACATAGTCTACAATGAGCAGTTCTTC.

The CDR3 is CASSGLVSESLTDTQYF. The CDR3 DNA is TGTGCCAGCAGCGGTCTGGTGAGCGAGAGCCTCACAGATACGCAGTATTTT. This chain uses TRBV11-3 with TRBJ2-3; D uncertain. Germline values: CDR1 SGHNT, CDR2 YENEEA. CDR3 length: 17 amino acids. Trimming left V 5 bases short and J 2 bases short, with 20 bases between.

The chain links TRBV5-6 to TRBJ1-3; unclear D gene. This CDR3 is built from 16 residues. The germline V and J ends were trimmed by 2 bases and 5 bases, with 17 bases remaining between them. Germline V gives CDR1 SGHDT, CDR2 YYEEEE. The DNA for the CDR3 is TGTGCCAGCAGCTTCAATCTGTACGGGATCAGAAACACCATATATTTT. Its protein product is CASSFNLYGIRNTIYF.

The CDR3 DNA reads as TGTGCCAGCAGTTACGACTCTCCTAGCTCCTACAATGAGCAGTTCTTC. Protein product: CASSYDSPSSYNEQFF. The chain carries TRBV6-6 and TRBJ2-1; D is unclear. Trimming took 2 bases from V and 0 from J, leaving 11 bases between them. This CDR3 contains 16 residues. Germline CDR1 and CDR2: MNHNY and SVGAGI (reference sequence).

The chain recombines TRBV2 with TRBJ1-1, with TRBD1 matching 7 bases. The germline gives CDR1 SNHLY, CDR2 FYNNEI. V shed 6 bases and J 0 bases; nucleotides not matched to a gene: 7. This CDR3 has 15 residues. The CDR3 DNA follows: TGTGCCAGCAGGGTTTCGGGACAGATGAACACTGAAGCTTTCTTT. It is translated as CASRVSGQMNTEAFF.

This chain connects TRBV18 to TRBJ2-5; 7 bases agree with TRBD1. The CDR3 consists of 14 residues. V lost 6 bases and J lost 1; bases outside the gene matches: 5. The V gene's germline CDR1 is KGHSH and CDR2 LQKENI. The CDR3 spells CASSRRDSQETQYF. Here the CDR3 DNA reads TGTGCCAGCTCGCGCCGGGACAGCCAAGAGACCCAGTACTTC.

Sample share makes this clone medium-sized (0.01 to 0.1%). This chain connects TRBV5-1 to TRBJ1-5, with 8 nucleotides matching TRBD1. This CDR3 contains 16 residues. After removal of 3 bases from V and 0 bases from J, the junction contained 5 bases not matched to a gene. CDR1 and CDR2 from the germline V gene are SGHRS and YFSETQ. This CDR3 reads CASSWGTGGSNQPQHF. The CDR3, as DNA: TGCGCCAGCAGCTGGGGGACAGGAGGTAGCAATCAGCCCCAGCATTTT.

This clone was recorded a few times. The CDR3 DNA is TGTGCCAGCTCACCTGGGACAGGACCACAAGAGACCCAGTACTTC. Translation: CASSPGTGPQETQYF. The rearrangement uses TRBV18 and TRBJ2-5; 8 bases fit TRBD1. With 3 bases clipped from V and 2 bases from J, the junction kept 5 bases outside the gene matches. The CDR3 is made up of 15 amino acids. Per germline, CDR1 KGHSH and CDR2 LQKENI.

This chain uses TRBV5-6 with TRBJ2-5; a possible D gene is TRBD2 (6 bases). Trimming took 1 base from V and 7 from J, leaving 14 bases between them. The CDR3 runs to 14 residues. The germline CDR1 and CDR2 sequences are SGHDT and YYEEEE. Here the CDR3 reads CASSLKGLEGTQYF. CDR3 in DNA: TGTGCCAGCAGCTTGAAAGGTTTGGAGGGGACCCAGTACTTC.

J is TRBJ1-5 and V is TRBV7-2, with D possibly TRBD1 on 6 matching bases. The CDR3 has 14 residues. Trimming stripped 1 base from V and 6 bases from J, with 10 bases between. Per germline, CDR1 SGHTA and CDR2 FQGNSA. The CDR3 spells CASSLGGRGQPQHF. The CDR3 region has the DNA TGTGCCAGCAGCTTAGGGGGGCGCGGTCAGCCCCAGCATTTT.

The genes are TRBV6-5 and TRBJ1-6; possibly TRBD1 for D (5 bases). CDR3 length: 15 residues. Germline CDR1 MNHEY, CDR2 SVGAGI. The V end was cut by 0 bases, the J end by 9 bases, with 12 bases between. The CDR3 DNA sequence: TGTGCCAGCAGTTACTCGGCAGTCGGGGGTTCACCCCTCCACTTT. The encoded protein is CASSYSAVGGSPLHF.